This T cell receptor beta chain was recorded in a study of blood T cell repertoires in COVID-19. Turning to the study itself: T cells, B-cell-depleted T cells, or PBMCs provided the cDNA or gDNA that served as material.

The CDR3 extends over 15 amino acids. Trimming cost V 1 base and J 8 bases; bases outside gene matches: 8. Looked up from germline, CDR1 is SEHNR and CDR2 is FQNEAQ (reference sequence). Original data processing: Estimates of nucleated cell counts were drawn from the amplification of reference gene primers. Using immunoSEQ multiplex PCR, the repertoire was profiled, and TCRdb retains in-frame clones only, with some absent. The V and J calls and clone size are taken from that table; D and trimming were inferred from the DNA. The sample has roughly 190,000 clones; just under 85% are singletons. The rearrangement joins TRBV7-9 to TRBJ2-1, with TRBD1 matching over 7 bases. The source of this sequence is a woman in her seventies with active or convalescent COVID-19. Sequencing was done on a sample of peripheral blood. The CDR3 here is CASSLDRTGSDEQFF. In DNA form, the CDR3 reads TGTGCCAGCAGCTTAGACAGGACAGGTTCCGATGAGCAGTTCTTC.